This entry describes one TCR beta chain. Its antigen is unidentified. These data originate in a study of T cell repertoires in cytomegalovirus infection. At the level of the study: In public TCR beta signatures, there were indications of both CMV infection and matching HLA type.

Using its own MiXCR run on the reads, TCRdb lists one record per CDR3 protein. The table lists about 400,000 distinct CDR3 sequences, about 35% of them singletons. Trimming removed 5 bases from V and 5 bases from J, with 16 bases in between. Germline V gene data show CDR1 as SEHNR and CDR2 as FQNEAQ (reference sequence). This CDR3 contains 14 residues. The specimen comprised cultured PBMCs, sampled from culture after CMV antigen stimulation. V usage is TRBV7-9 and J usage is TRBJ2-7; tentative D call: TRBD2 (6 bases). This sequence was found in a human donor in good health (CMV status not recorded). Some clones in this sample may be carry-over from other donors' samples. CDR3 nucleotide sequence: TGTGCCAGCAGCCCGAGACTAGAACGGAACGAGCAGTACTTC. Protein product: CASSPRLERNEQYF.